Here is one TCR beta chain with its context. The identical CDR3 is also encoded by other nucleotide sequences in the sample. This CDR3 is 13 amino acids long. Germline CDR1 is SGHNT and CDR2 is YYREEE (reference sequence). J was trimmed by 5 bases and V by 2 bases; bases with no gene match: 3. Assay: immunoSEQ multiplex PCR; the TCRdb copy retains only in-frame clones and omits some. Found here are tens of thousands of clones, about nine tenths of them singletons; the top ten hold approximately 6.5%. The sample originates from a study of T cell changes during pregnancy in multiple sclerosis. Sequenced here: CD8+ T cells from peripheral blood mononuclear cells, sampled in the second trimester of pregnancy. This sequence was found in a female donor with multiple sclerosis, enrolled in a pregnancy study. The genes are TRBV5-4 and TRBJ1-1, with 7 nucleotides matching TRBD1. The CDR3 here is CASSLDRETEAFF. CDR3 nucleotides: TGTGCCAGCAGCTTAGACAGGGAAACTGAAGCTTTCTTT.